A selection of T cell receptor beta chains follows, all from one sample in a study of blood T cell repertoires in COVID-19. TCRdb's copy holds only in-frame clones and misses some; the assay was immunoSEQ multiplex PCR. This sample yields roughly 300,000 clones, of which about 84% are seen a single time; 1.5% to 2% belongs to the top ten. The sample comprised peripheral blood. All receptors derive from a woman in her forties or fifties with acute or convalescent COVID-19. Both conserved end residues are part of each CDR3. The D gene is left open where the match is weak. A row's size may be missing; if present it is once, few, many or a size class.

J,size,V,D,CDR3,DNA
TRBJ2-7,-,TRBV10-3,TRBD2,CAIRLAGSYEQYF,TGTGCCATCAGACTAGCGGGCTCCTACGAGCAGTACTTC
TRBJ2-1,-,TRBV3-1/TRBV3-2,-,CASSLLAASDEQFF,TGTGCCAGCAGCCTGTTAGCAGCTTCGGATGAGCAGTTCTTC
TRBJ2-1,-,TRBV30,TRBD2,CAWSVPVAGDVPSSYNEQFF,TGTGCCTGGAGTGTACCGGTAGCGGGTGATGTCCCGAGCTCCTACAATGAGCAGTTCTTC
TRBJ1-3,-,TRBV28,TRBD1,CASSLTGWGNTIYF,TGTGCCAGCAGTTTGACAGGGTGGGGAAACACCATATATTTT
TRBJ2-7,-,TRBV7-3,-,CASSFTGPYEQYF,TGTGCCAGCAGCTTTACAGGGCCCTACGAGCAGTACTTC
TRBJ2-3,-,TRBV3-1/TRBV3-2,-,CASSQWADTQYF,TGTGCCAGCAGCCAGTGGGCTGATACGCAGTATTTT
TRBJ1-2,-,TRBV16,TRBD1,CASSQLGDRTNYGYTF,TGTGCCAGCAGCCAATTAGGGGACAGGACTAACTATGGCTACACCTTC
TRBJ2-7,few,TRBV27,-,CASSLSPRRPYEQYF,TGTGCCAGCAGTTTATCGCCTAGACGGCCCTACGAGCAGTACTTC
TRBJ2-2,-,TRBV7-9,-,CASSSDHSGKNTGELFF,TGTGCCAGCAGCTCAGACCATAGCGGCAAGAACACCGGGGAGCTGTTTTTT
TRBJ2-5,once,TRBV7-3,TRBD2,CASSFGLAGQETQYF,TGTGCCAGCAGCTTCGGACTAGCGGGACAAGAGACCCAGTACTTC
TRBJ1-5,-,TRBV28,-,CASGLPGGRNQPQHF,TGTGCCAGCGGACTGCCCGGCGGACGGAATCAGCCCCAGCATTTT
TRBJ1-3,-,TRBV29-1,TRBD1,CSVANRGLSGNTIYF,TGCAGCGTTGCTAACAGGGGACTCTCTGGAAACACCATATATTTT
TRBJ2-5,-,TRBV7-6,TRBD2,CASSPGLAAPYVFGQYF,TGTGCCAGCAGCCCGGGACTAGCGGCCCCGTATGTCTTCGGGCAGTACTTC
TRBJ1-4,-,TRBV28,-,CASSSTGTAEEKLFF,TGTGCCAGCAGTTCCACAGGGACGGCGGAAGAAAAACTGTTTTTT
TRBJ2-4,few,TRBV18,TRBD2,CASSPGEGGNIQYF,TGTGCCAGCTCACCGGGGGAGGGAGGTAACATTCAGTACTTC
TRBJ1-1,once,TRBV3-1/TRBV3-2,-,CASSLRENTEAFF,TGTGCCAGCAGTTTGAGGGAGAACACTGAAGCTTTCTTT
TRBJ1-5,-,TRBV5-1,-,CASSLAGGYQPQHF,TGCGCCAGCAGCTTGGCGGGGGGCTATCAGCCCCAGCATTTT
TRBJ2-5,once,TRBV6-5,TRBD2,CASSWSLAGGPETQYF,TGTGCCAGCAGTTGGTCACTAGCGGGAGGGCCGGAGACCCAGTACTTC
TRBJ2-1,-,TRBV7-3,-,CASSLTFAGDEQFF,TGTGCCAGCAGCTTAACTTTTGCAGGGGATGAGCAGTTCTTC
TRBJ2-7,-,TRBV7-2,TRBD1,CASSPGQGRDEQYF,TGTGCCAGCAGCCCCGGACAGGGTAGGGACGAGCAGTACTTC
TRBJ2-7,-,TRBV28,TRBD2,CASSLGGGRYEQYF,TGTGCCAGCAGTTTAGGGGGGGGGAGGTACGAGCAGTACTTC
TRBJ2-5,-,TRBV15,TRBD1,CATSRQGQETQYF,TGTGCCACCAGCCGACAGGGGCAAGAGACCCAGTACTTC
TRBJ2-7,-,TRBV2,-,CASSEQGNEQYF,TGTGCCAGCAGTGAACAGGGTAACGAGCAGTACTTC
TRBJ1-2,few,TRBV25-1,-,CASSRSTDNYGYTF,TGTGCCAGCAGTAGGAGCACTGATAACTATGGCTACACCTTC
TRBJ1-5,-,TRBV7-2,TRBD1,CASRSSSTGGGQPQHF,TGTGCCAGCAGGTCCTCCTCTACAGGGGGGGGTCAGCCCCAGCATTTT
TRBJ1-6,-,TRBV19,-,CASSIWATRGSPLHF,TGTGCCAGTAGTATATGGGCCACCCGGGGATCACCCCTCCACTTT
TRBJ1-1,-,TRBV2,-,CAGSRDLNTEAFF,TGTGCCGGGTCGCGGGATTTGAACACTGAAGCTTTCTTT
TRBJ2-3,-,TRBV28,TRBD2,CASIVTGGQTSTDTQYF,TGTGCCAGCATCGTTACGGGAGGACAAACATCGACAGATACGCAGTATTTT
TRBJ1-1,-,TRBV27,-,CASSLWENTEAFF,TGTGCCAGCAGTTTATGGGAGAATACTGAAGCTTTCTTT
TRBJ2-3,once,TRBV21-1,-,CASSNSGKLDGTDTQYF,TGTGCCAGCAGCAATAGCGGGAAGCTAGACGGGACAGATACGCAGTATTTT
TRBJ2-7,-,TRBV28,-,CASGPGSHYEQYF,TGTGCCAGCGGTCCAGGGTCACACTACGAGCAGTACTTC
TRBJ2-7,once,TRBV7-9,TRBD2,CASSFSGRRAYEQYF,TGTGCCAGCAGCTTTAGCGGGAGAAGGGCCTACGAGCAGTACTTC
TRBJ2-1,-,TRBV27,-,CATHNGVYRGYNEQFF,TGTGCCACCCATAATGGAGTGTATCGGGGATACAATGAGCAGTTCTTC
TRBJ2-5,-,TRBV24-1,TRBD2,CATSDLRLSGETQYF,TGTGCCACCAGTGATTTGCGTCTTAGCGGGGAGACCCAGTACTTC
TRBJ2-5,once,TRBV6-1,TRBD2,CASSEWQGGETQYF,TGTGCCAGCAGTGAATGGCAGGGAGGGGAGACCCAGTACTTC
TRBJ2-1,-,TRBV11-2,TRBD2,CASSPAGAGVNNEQFF,TGTGCCAGCAGCCCTGCTGGGGCGGGAGTGAACAATGAGCAGTTCTTC
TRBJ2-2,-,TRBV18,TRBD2,CASSHRTSGGSGELFF,TGTGCCAGCTCACACAGGACTAGCGGGGGTTCCGGGGAGCTGTTTTTT
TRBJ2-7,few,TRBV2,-,CASRDRGFEQYF,TGTGCCAGCAGAGACCGGGGGTTCGAGCAGTACTTC
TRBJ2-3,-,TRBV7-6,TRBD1,CASSFRTGMDTQYF,TGTGCCAGCAGCTTCCGGACAGGAATGGATACGCAGTATTTT
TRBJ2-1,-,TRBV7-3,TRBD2,CASSLELAGVGEQFF,TGTGCCAGCAGCTTAGAACTAGCGGGAGTGGGTGAGCAGTTCTTC
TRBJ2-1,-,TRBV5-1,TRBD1,CASSSGTGPYNEQFF,TGCGCCAGCAGCAGCGGGACAGGGCCATACAATGAGCAGTTCTTC
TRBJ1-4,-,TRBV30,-,CACITGFGEKLFF,TGTGCCTGCATTACAGGGTTTGGTGAAAAACTGTTTTTT
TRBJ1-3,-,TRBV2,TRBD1,CASSETGGTGNTIYF,TGTGCCAGCAGTGAAACAGGGGGCACTGGAAACACCATATATTTT
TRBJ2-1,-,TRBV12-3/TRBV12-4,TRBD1,CASSGQGGVLQFF,TGTGCCAGCAGCGGACAGGGGGGGGTATTGCAGTTCTTC
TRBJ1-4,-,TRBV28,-,CASSSSWRGGNEKLFF,TGTGCCAGCAGTTCCTCATGGAGGGGTGGTAATGAAAAACTGTTTTTT
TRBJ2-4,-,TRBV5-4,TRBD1,CASSLGTGLAKNIQYF,TGTGCCAGCAGCTTGGGGACAGGGTTAGCCAAAAACATTCAGTACTTC
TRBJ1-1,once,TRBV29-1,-,CSVLQADTEAFF,TGCAGCGTATTACAGGCGGACACTGAAGCTTTCTTT
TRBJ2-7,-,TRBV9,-,CASSAKLGSYEQYF,TGTGCCAGCAGCGCCAAACTAGGATCCTACGAGCAGTACTTC
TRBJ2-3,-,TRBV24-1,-,CATSDLRQDTDTQYF,TGTGCCACCAGTGATTTGCGACAGGACACAGATACGCAGTATTTT
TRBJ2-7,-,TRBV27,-,CASSLTDRTYEQYF,TGTGCCAGCAGTCTTACTGACAGGACCTACGAGCAGTACTTC
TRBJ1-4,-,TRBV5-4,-,CASSRGGMTNEKLFF,TGTGCCAGCAGTAGAGGGGGAATGACTAATGAAAAACTGTTTTTT
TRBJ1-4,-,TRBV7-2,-,CASSYSGRTTNEKLFF,TGTGCCAGCAGCTATTCAGGGCGAACAACTAATGAAAAACTGTTTTTT
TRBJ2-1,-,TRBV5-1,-,CASSYLQDYNEQFF,TGCGCCAGCAGCTACTTACAGGATTACAATGAGCAGTTCTTC
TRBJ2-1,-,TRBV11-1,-,CASSSRSGSSYNEQFF,TGTGCCAGCAGCTCCCGGTCGGGGAGCTCCTACAATGAGCAGTTCTTC
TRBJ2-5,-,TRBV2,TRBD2,CASSEGTSARAQYF,TGTGCCAGCAGTGAAGGGACTAGCGCCCGGGCCCAGTACTTC
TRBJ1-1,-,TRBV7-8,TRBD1,CASSLWRTGNTEAFF,TGTGCCAGCAGCTTATGGAGGACAGGGAACACTGAAGCTTTCTTT
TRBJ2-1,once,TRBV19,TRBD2,CASKGGTSGRGYEQFF,TGTGCCAGTAAGGGGGGGACTAGCGGGAGAGGTTATGAGCAGTTCTTC